The 12 T cell receptor beta chains listed next were all sequenced from one sample in a study of identical twins. Using its own MiXCR run on the 5' RACE reads, TCRdb lists one record per CDR3 protein. The sample lists approximately 600,000 distinct CDR3 sequences; 9.6% were seen once. These records were also assigned to another study, of yellow fever vaccine responses in identical twins.

Sequenced input: PBMCs. These receptors came from a woman younger than 35 in good health.

This clonotype was seen many times. The gene calls are TRBV10-3 and TRBJ2-3; D may be TRBD1 or TRBD2 (5 bases each). The CDR3 consists of 14 residues. The germline CDR1 and CDR2 sequences are ENHRY and SYGVKD. Trimming stripped 11 bases from V and 2 bases from J, with 17 bases between. CDR3 region: CAAQGADSTDTQYF. The CDR3 coding sequence is TGTGCCGCACAAGGGGCGGACTCCACAGATACGCAGTATTTT.

The J gene is TRBJ2-5, the V gene TRBV5-1, with D possibly TRBD2 on 6 matching bases. Per the germline V gene, CDR1 is SGHRS and CDR2 is YFSETQ. The CDR3 has 14 residues. The germline V and J ends were trimmed by 2 bases and 4 bases, with 12 bases remaining between them. The CDR3, as DNA: TGCGCCAGCAGCTTCTGGGGGGAGCGAGAGACCCAGTACTTC. This encodes CASSFWGERETQYF.

This clonotype was seen at least ten times. The V call is TRBV5-1, the J call TRBJ2-7, with TRBD2 as a possible D gene (5 bases). Trimming cost V 0 bases and J 4 bases, with 26 bases left between them. From germline, CDR1 is SGHRS and CDR2 YFSETQ. The CDR3 runs 19 residues. The CDR3 is CASSLGWVAPLKEVYEQYF. Here the CDR3 DNA reads TGCGCCAGCAGCTTGGGCTGGGTAGCTCCCCTAAAGGAGGTATACGAGCAGTACTTC.

CDR3: CATSLGRGWGQETQYF. For the CDR3, the DNA is TGTGCCACCAGTTTAGGGCGGGGATGGGGCCAAGAGACCCAGTACTTC. The gene calls are TRBV24-1 and TRBJ2-5; a possible D gene is TRBD2 (6 bases). In germline, CDR1 is KGHDR, CDR2 SFDVKD. Trimming removed 6 bases from V and 1 base from J, with 17 bases in between. The CDR3 runs 16 residues.

This clonotype was found many times. The J gene is TRBJ2-7, the V gene TRBV12-3 or TRBV12-4; D is perhaps TRBD1 (6 bases). Trimming pared 5 bases from V and 4 bases from J, leaving 9 bases between. CDR3 length equals 12 residues. The CDR3 region is CASSLQGYEQYF. CDR3 nucleotide sequence: TGTGCCAGCAGTCTACAGGGTTACGAGCAGTACTTC.

J is TRBJ2-2 and V is TRBV11-2; 10 bases are a match to TRBD2. J was trimmed by 4 bases and V by 0 bases; bases with no gene match: 5. Per germline, CDR1 SGHAT and CDR2 FQNNGV. This CDR3 comprises 17 residues. CDR3 amino acids: CASSLDQREGGTGELFF. The CDR3, as DNA: TGTGCCAGCAGCTTAGATCAGCGGGAGGGCGGCACCGGGGAGCTGTTTTTT.

This clonotype came up a few times. The chain has TRBV27 and TRBJ1-5; D might be TRBD1 (6 bases). The CDR3 covers 14 residues. V was pared by 7 bases and J by 0 bases, with 10 bases between. The germline CDR1 and CDR2 sequences are MNHEY and SMNVEV (reference sequence). The CDR3 DNA follows: TGTGCCAGCAAAGGACAGTTTAGCAATCAGCCCCAGCATTTT. Residues: CASKGQFSNQPQHF.

The chain combines TRBV29-1 with TRBJ2-2, with D uncertain. This CDR3 region has 13 residues. CDR1 is SQVTM and CDR2 is ANQGSEA in the germline V gene. Trimming removed 5 bases at V and 4 bases at J, with 11 bases between. CDR3: CSVLRPGTGELFF. The CDR3 DNA follows: TGCAGCGTTCTTCGCCCGGGCACCGGGGAGCTGTTTTTT.

This clonotype was recorded at least ten times. The chain is built from TRBV29-1 and TRBJ2-7, with D possibly called TRBD1 or TRBD2 (6 bases each). V lost 4 bases and J 4 bases, leaving 11 bases between the germline ends. Germline V gene data show CDR1 as SQVTM and CDR2 as ANQGSEA. This CDR3 is built from 12 residues. The CDR3 region has the DNA TGCAGCGTTGGAACAGGGAGGTACGAGCAGTACTTC. Its translation is CSVGTGRYEQYF.

This clonotype came up a few times. The chain employs TRBV4-1 and TRBJ2-7; D is unresolved. Germline V gene sequence: CDR1 MGHRA, CDR2 YSYEKL. The CDR3 runs to 14 residues. Trimming stripped 2 bases from V and 1 base from J, with 9 bases between. The CDR3 here is CASSQITDSYEQYF. CDR3 nucleotides: TGCGCCAGCAGCCAAATCACAGATTCCTACGAGCAGTACTTC.

This clonotype was observed a handful of times. V and J are TRBV5-1 and TRBJ2-3, with 9 bases lining up with TRBD2. Trimming removed 4 bases from V and 4 bases from J; junction bases left unmatched: 10. Germline V lookup: CDR1 SGHRS, CDR2 YFSETQ. The CDR3 covers 16 residues. The CDR3 region is CASSGVGRGGPDTQYF. The CDR3 DNA reads TGCGCCAGCAGCGGCGTAGGGCGGGGGGGCCCAGATACGCAGTATTTT.

This clonotype came up many times. This chain uses TRBV5-8 with TRBJ2-5; 12 positions agree with TRBD2. This CDR3 spans 14 amino acids. With 3 bases clipped from V and 11 bases from J, the junction kept 8 bases outside the gene matches. Germline V gene sequence: CDR1 SGHTS, CDR2 YDEGEE. CDR3 in DNA: TGTGCCAGCAGCTCCGGACTAGCGGGACCGACGCAGTACTTC. Amino acid sequence: CASSSGLAGPTQYF.